One and the same sample provided the 10 T cell receptor beta chains below, sequenced in a study of molecular identifiers for immune sequencing clone quantification (dated by TCRdb to 2017 to 2018). The library was obtained by PCR. Sequencing instrument: Illumina HiSeq 4000. In-frame beta chains were kept once TCRdb had trimmed the public reads at Q25 with fastp and called clones with MiXCR. A single entry per CDR3 protein holds the most common genes and DNA from its merged rows. The sample table holds 300,000 to 400,000 distinct CDR3 sequences, of which 20% to 25% were seen once. The ten largest clones capture 0.81% of the sample. Sequenced input: naive CD8+ T cells from blood, with Jurkat cell RNA spiked in. The cell subset or site label for this specimen denotes: FACS-sorted CD8+CD4-CCR7+CD45RA+ naive T cells. The origin of the receptors is a human donor in good health. Some libraries in this study had Jurkat cell RNA spiked in.

Many counts were recorded for this clonotype. The chain recombines TRBV7-9 with TRBJ2-5, with D possibly TRBD2 on 6 matching bases. V lost 5 bases, J lost 2 bases, and 15 bases lay in between. The CDR3 consists of 15 residues. Germline V gives CDR1 SEHNR, CDR2 FQNEAQ (reference sequence). The CDR3 reads CASSPGDGQQETQYF. CDR3 coding DNA: TGTGCCAGCAGCCCGGGGGACGGGCAACAAGAGACCCAGTACTTC.

The rearrangement links TRBV4-3 to TRBJ1-4; no clear D. CDR3 size: 16 residues. Deletions cut 0 bases from V and 4 bases from J, with 12 bases between. CDR1 is LGHNA and CDR2 is YSLEER in the germline V gene. CDR3 in amino acids: CASSQDFTEVNEKLFF. The CDR3 DNA is TGCGCCAGCAGCCAAGATTTCACAGAAGTTAATGAAAAACTGTTTTTT.

V and J are TRBV19 and TRBJ2-7; TRBD1 might be the D (6 bases). The CDR3 spans 14 residues. Trimming removed 5 bases at V and 4 bases at J, with 15 bases between. Germline assignment: CDR1 LNHDA and CDR2 SQIVND (reference sequence). The CDR3 protein is CASSSSPTGYEQYF. The CDR3 nucleotides read TGTGCCAGTAGTTCCTCCCCCACAGGGTACGAGCAGTACTTC.

This clonotype was seen only a few times. The V call is TRBV6-2 or TRBV6-3, the J call TRBJ2-5, with a possible D match to TRBD2 (5 bases). Germline CDR1 reads MNHEY; CDR2 reads SVGEGT. The CDR3 is 20 amino acids. The V and J ends lost 6 bases and 0 bases respectively, with 29 bases between them. Here the CDR3 reads CASSCSTEECGLTYQETQYF. The CDR3 DNA reads TGTGCCAGCAGCTGTAGCACGGAAGAATGCGGACTGACGTACCAAGAGACCCAGTACTTC.

This clonotype appeared many times. The rearrangement links TRBV7-8 to TRBJ2-7, with D unclear. From germline, CDR1 is SGHVS and CDR2 FQNEAQ. Trimming pared 5 bases from V and 2 bases from J, leaving 10 bases between. The CDR3 length is 13 residues. In DNA, the CDR3 is TGTGCCAGCAGCCAACACGGACCCTACGAGCAGTACTTC. This sequence encodes CASSQHGPYEQYF.

This clonotype has ten or more counts. V and J are TRBV12-3 or TRBV12-4 and TRBJ2-4; 8 bases line up with TRBD1. This CDR3 spans 14 amino acids. After removal of 5 bases from V and 8 bases from J, the junction contained 8 bases not matched to a gene. CDR3 DNA sequence: TGTGCCAGCAGTCCGAGCAGGGGGCTGGACATTCAGTACTTC. Residues: CASSPSRGLDIQYF.

This clonotype was detected ten times or more. The chain carries TRBV28 and TRBJ1-2; D remains unclear. The CDR3 totals 15 residues. Germline V gene data show CDR1 as MDHEN and CDR2 as SYDVKM. V was trimmed by 3 bases and J by 0 bases, leaving 11 bases between them. The CDR3 DNA sequence: TGTGCCAGCAGTTTGCCCGGATATTCTAACTATGGCTACACCTTC. It translates to CASSLPGYSNYGYTF.

Ten or more counts support this clonotype. The V and J genes are TRBV28 and TRBJ2-5; D may be TRBD1 (6 bases). The CDR3 consists of 14 residues. The V end lost 5 bases, the J end lost 1 base, and 11 bases lay between the germline ends. The germline gives CDR1 MDHEN, CDR2 SYDVKM. CDR3 region: CASSPRQVQETQYF. In DNA, the CDR3 is TGTGCCAGCAGTCCAAGACAGGTCCAAGAGACCCAGTACTTC.

Ten or more counts support this clonotype. The chain carries TRBV25-1 and TRBJ2-7, with 9 bases matching TRBD2. CDR1 and CDR2 from the germline V gene are MGHDK and SYGVNS. The CDR3 totals 16 residues. Germline trimming cut 1 base from V and 7 bases from J; bases unmatched to any gene: 11. Here the CDR3 DNA reads TGTGCCAGCAGTGAATTTGGGACTAGCCCTCTCCCTGAGCAGTACTTC. Encoded protein: CASSEFGTSPLPEQYF.

Note on this clonotype: This may arise from a read error, as a much more abundant clone is one base away. The genes are TRBV7-9 and TRBJ1-1; D gene uncertain. V was trimmed by 2 bases and J by 2 bases, leaving 9 bases between them. CDR1 and CDR2 (germline): SEHNR, FQNEAQ (reference sequence). The CDR3 is made up of 14 amino acids. The DNA of the CDR3 is TGTGCCAGCAGCTTATTTCGGGGAAACACTGAAGCTTTCTTT. Its translation: CASSLFRGNTEAFF.